The subject of this entry is one T cell receptor beta chain. What it binds is unknown. The source of the sample is a study of shared clonotypes between healthy human individuals. Study results and limitations: The naive CD4 repertoires of four donors were compared, and approximately 5% of clonotypes were shared.

Some clones are missing from TCRdb's copy, which holds only in-frame ones; the method was immunoSEQ multiplex PCR. The sample gives about 2 million clones, roughly 94% of which show up once; approximately 0.13% is in the top ten. The CDR3 totals 15 residues. CDR1 SNHLY and CDR2 FYNNEI come from the germline V gene. V lost 0 bases and J lost 2, with 5 bases in between. The V and J genes are TRBV2 and TRBJ2-6; D is undetermined. Sequencing input: naive CD4+ T cells sorted from blood. Subset: CD45RA+ positively selected. The source is a young man in good health. The CDR3: CASSEAAAGANVLTF. The DNA for the CDR3 is TGTGCCAGCAGTGAAGCTGCCGCTGGGGCCAACGTCCTGACTTTC.